Shown below are 9 T cell receptor beta chains from a single sample sequenced in a study of vaccination and CD4 T cells after COVID-19. The Oncomine TCR Beta short-read assay was applied to DNA of cultured CD4+ T cells. Each CDR3 protein is one row after TCRdb ran MiXCR on the PCR reads. The repertoire holds about 15,000 distinct CDR3 sequences, with 40% to 45% as singletons. Antigen specificity for these receptors is unknown. Treatment denoted: approximately 9-day PBMC culture with coronavirus spike peptide pools or control peptides (ViraFEST assay). Sample: cultured CD4+ T cells from blood. The receptors shown here come from a human donor with COVID-19.

The V call is TRBV4-3, the J call TRBJ1-2, with no clear D. Germline CDR1 is LGHNA and CDR2 is YSLEER. Trimming left V 0 bases short and J 6 bases short, with 8 bases between. CDR3 length: 13 amino acids. The CDR3 DNA is TGCGCCAGCAGCCAAGAGGGGTGGGATGGCTACACCTTC. It yields the protein CASSQEGWDGYTF.

This clonotype was detected only a few times. The chain couples TRBV7-8 to TRBJ2-1; 12 bases are a match to TRBD2. The CDR3 sequence is 18 residues long. The germline CDR1 and CDR2 sequences are SGHVS and FQNEAQ. The ends lost 6 bases at V and 0 bases at J; junction bases unmatched: 9. CDR3 in DNA: TGTGCCAGCAGACCAGGACTAGCGGGGCTAAGCTCCTACAATGAGCAGTTCTTC. Encoded protein: CASRPGLAGLSSYNEQFF.

The genes are TRBV19 and TRBJ2-3; TRBD1 aligns across 9 bases. CDR1 LNHDA and CDR2 SQIVND come from the germline V gene (reference sequence). V dropped 5 bases and J dropped 4; count of bases not matched to a gene: 7. The CDR3 runs 15 residues. The DNA of the CDR3 is TGTGCCAGTAGTGTAACAGGGGGCGCGGCAGATACGCAGTATTTT. The encoded protein is CASSVTGGAADTQYF.

The table lists this clonotype with a few counts. CDR3 residues: CSATGPATEAFF. Here the CDR3 DNA reads TGCAGCGCCACAGGGCCGGCGACTGAAGCTTTCTTT. The chain is built from TRBV29-1 and TRBJ1-1; perhaps TRBD1 as D (6 bases). The CDR3 runs 12 residues. Trimming removed 7 bases at V and 5 bases at J, with 14 bases between. Germline V gene lookup returns CDR1 SQVTM and CDR2 ANQGSEA.

This clonotype was detected once. The V call is TRBV20-1, the J call TRBJ2-4, with TRBD1 identical over 7 bases. V shed 6 bases and J 0 bases; nucleotides not matched to a gene: 14. The germline V gene has CDR1 DFQATT and CDR2 SNEGSKA (reference sequence). There are 17 residues in the CDR3. The CDR3 sequence: CSATDRVGSLAKNIQYF. CDR3 DNA sequence: TGCAGTGCCACTGACAGGGTTGGGTCTCTAGCCAAAAACATTCAGTACTTC.

This clonotype is deemed medium-sized. The rearrangement links TRBV7-3 to TRBJ2-1; 8 bases map to TRBD2. This CDR3 comprises 13 residues. After removal of 5 bases from V and 15 bases from J, the junction contained 12 bases not matched to a gene. Per germline, CDR1 SGHTA and CDR2 FQGTGA. The CDR3 nucleotides are TGTGCCAGCAGCGCGTCGGGGACTAGTAATCGGTTCTTC. Its translation: CASSASGTSNRFF.

This clonotype was counted between two and nine times. The chain has TRBV27 and TRBJ1-2; 7 bases fit TRBD1. V lost 5 bases, J lost 2 bases, and 20 bases stayed unmatched. Germline CDR1 is MNHEY and CDR2 is SMNVEV (reference sequence). The length of the CDR3 is 19 residues. The CDR3 is CASSTQVPPPGTANYGYTF. For the CDR3, the DNA is TGTGCCAGCAGTACCCAGGTACCCCCACCCGGGACAGCAAACTATGGCTACACCTTC.

This clonotype was observed a handful of times. The rearrangement links TRBV7-9 to TRBJ1-2, with D perhaps TRBD1 (5 bases). The CDR3 extends over 12 amino acids. The germline V and J ends were trimmed by 8 bases and 8 bases, with 15 bases remaining between them. CDR1 and CDR2 (germline): SEHNR, FQNEAQ (reference sequence). The chain's CDR3 is CASGNSGQGYTF. CDR3 in DNA: TGTGCCAGCGGCAATTCAGGGCAGGGCTACACCTTC.

This chain connects TRBV11-2 to TRBJ1-6; 8 bases line up with TRBD1. Germline CDR1 and CDR2: SGHAT and FQNNGV. The CDR3 length is 15 residues. Trimming took 5 bases from V and 6 from J; bases not matched to a gene: 6. The CDR3 protein is CASSRRDRFNSPLHF. The CDR3 bases are TGTGCCAGCAGCCGCCGGGACAGGTTTAATTCACCCCTCCACTTT.